One and the same sample provided the 30 T cell receptor beta chains below, sequenced in a study of tumor and adjacent non-tumor tissue in lung cancer (dated by TCRdb to about 2018). The receptor library was made with multiplex PCR. The instrument was an Illumina HiSeq 2500. Following protocols modified from ARM-PCR, the researchers constructed TCRbeta libraries through three rounds of nested PCR with primers (Table S4). Using fastp trimming at Q25 and MiXCR clonotype assembly, TCRdb reanalyzed the public sequencing data and kept in-frame beta chains. Identical CDR3 proteins give one entry, which carries the most common genes and DNA. The sample yields 90,000 to 130,000 distinct CDR3 sequences; nearly 85% were counted once. Approximately 22% of the sample is in the top ten clones. Bulk unsorted tissue served as the source for RNA extraction, and RNA quality was assessed using a NanoDrop ND-1000 and an Agilent 2100.

The sequencing sample was made of lung tumor tissue. These receptors originate from a man aged 65 to 79 with non-small cell lung cancer.

With respect to this clonotype: A junction boundary mismatches the germline segment, possibly from a read error. V and J are TRBV11-3 and TRBJ2-1; D gene unclear. The CDR3 is 12 amino acids. Germline V gene sequence: CDR1 SGHNT, CDR2 YENEEA. The CDR3 DNA sequence: TGTGCCAGCAGCTTAGATTACGGCGAGCAGCTCTTC. Translation gives CASSLDYGEQLF.

This clonotype showed up just once. Sequence at one end of the junction differs from germline and may be a read error. This chain joins TRBV10-3 and TRBJ2-1; no clear D. The CDR3 contains 15 residues. Germline values: CDR1 ENHRY, CDR2 SYGVKD. CDR3 residues: CAVSQKGSSYNEQSF. The CDR3 DNA reads TGTGCCGTCAGCCAGAAGGGAAGTAGCTACAATGAGCAGTCCTTC.

For this clonotype: The junction departs from the called germline gene at one end, perhaps through a read error. The rearrangement uses TRBV6-5 and TRBJ2-1; D is perhaps TRBD1 (5 bases). The germline gives CDR1 MNHEY, CDR2 SVGAGI. The CDR3 runs 16 residues. The CDR3 DNA sequence: TGTGCCAGCAGCTCTCCAGGGCCACACTCCTACAGTGAGCAGTTCTTC. This codes for CASSSPGPHSYSEQFF.

As regards this clonotype: One end of the junction varies from germline; a read error may be responsible. The chain has TRBV7-3 and TRBJ1-6; 7 bases map to TRBD1. This CDR3 comprises 14 residues. The germline V gene has CDR1 SGHTA and CDR2 FQGTGA. CDR3 nucleotides: TGTGCCAGCAGCCCACAGGGGAGTAATTCACGCCTCCACTTT. Its translation is CASSPQGSNSRLHF.

About this clonotype: Given the absence of the conserved phenylalanine or tryptophan at the CDR3 end, a read error is likely. V usage is TRBV29-1 and J usage is TRBJ2-7; D possibly matches TRBD1 or TRBD2 (5 bases each). The CDR3 runs 12 residues. Germline CDR1 is SQVTM and CDR2 is ANQGSEA. DNA for the CDR3: TGCAATGCCTGGGGGACGAACCCCGAGCAGTACTAC. Amino acids: CNAWGTNPEQYY.

For this clonotype: The conserved closing phenylalanine or tryptophan is absent in this CDR3, likely reflecting a read error. The rearrangement joins TRBV29-1 to TRBJ2-5; perhaps D is TRBD1 or TRBD2 (5 bases each). Per the germline V gene, CDR1 is SQVTM and CDR2 is ANQGSEA. The V gene lost 4 bases and the J gene lost 5 bases, with 14 bases spanning the gap. The CDR3 has 13 amino acids. CDR3 sequence (DNA): TGCAGCGTTGGGACACGGGGAGAGGAGACCCAGTACTGC. It translates to CSVGTRGEETQYC.

Comment on this clonotype: Relative to the germline gene, one junction end is altered; a read error may explain this. This chain joins TRBV7-8 and TRBJ1-5; D perhaps matches TRBD1 (5 bases). The CDR3 is made up of 17 amino acids. Germline lookup yields CDR1 SGHVS and CDR2 FQNEAQ. This chain's CDR3 is CASSLGLGQVLNQPQRF. The CDR3 region has the DNA TGTGCCAGCAGCTTGGGGCTCGGGCAGGTTCTGAATCAGCCCCAACGTTTT.

This clonotype was counted only a few times. The rearrangement links TRBV4-1 to TRBJ2-1; 16 bases map to TRBD2. Germline V gives CDR1 MGHRA, CDR2 YSYEKL. After removal of 3 bases from V and 7 bases from J, the junction contained 12 bases not matched to a gene. CDR3 length: 19 residues. CDR3 amino acids: CASSHPGLAGGSGKNEQFF. The CDR3 nucleotides read TGCGCCAGCAGCCACCCGGGACTAGCGGGGGGGTCAGGTAAAAATGAGCAGTTCTTC.

This clonotype was counted many times. The V gene is TRBV29-1, the J gene TRBJ1-3; a possible D gene is TRBD1 (6 bases). The V gene lost 4 bases and the J gene lost 2 bases, with 15 bases spanning the gap. CDR3 length: 15 amino acids. CDR1 is SQVTM, CDR2 ANQGSEA, per germline. The chain's CDR3 is CSVVPVEGAGNTIYF. The CDR3 DNA reads TGCAGCGTTGTCCCGGTTGAGGGGGCTGGAAACACCATATATTTT.

As to this clonotype: The junction does not match germline at one end; this may be a read error. V gene TRBV20-1 combines with J gene TRBJ1-3, with a tentative D call TRBD1 (5 bases). The germline CDR1 and CDR2 sequences are DFQATT and SNEGSKA (reference sequence). CDR3 length: 14 amino acids. The CDR3 region is CSAREAGRANSIYF. CDR3 nucleotides: TGCAGTGCTAGAGAGGCAGGGAGAGCAAACTCCATATATTTT.

Notes on this clonotype: One end of the junction is discordant with germline, which a read error may explain. The V gene is TRBV6-5, the J gene TRBJ2-6; maybe TRBD1 (5 bases). The CDR3 has 16 residues. Germline V gene lookup returns CDR1 MNHEY and CDR2 SVGAGI. The CDR3 DNA reads TGTACCAGCAGTAGGACATGGGGCTCTGGGGCCAACGTCCTGACTTTC. Translated, it gives CTSSRTWGSGANVLTF.

As concerns this clonotype: The junction shows a germline mismatch at one end, possibly a read error. The gene calls are TRBV29-1 and TRBJ2-7, with TRBD2 as a possible D gene (7 bases). There are 14 residues in the CDR3. Per germline, CDR1 SQVTM and CDR2 ANQGSEA. The CDR3 sequence is CIVERGGPTYEQYF. CDR3 DNA: TGTATCGTTGAAAGGGGGGGACCGACCTACGAGCAGTACTTC.

Regarding this clonotype: One junction end disagrees with the germline gene, perhaps due to a read error. This sequence joins TRBV6-6 and TRBJ2-7; a possible D gene is TRBD1 (7 bases). This CDR3 comprises 14 residues. Germline V lookup: CDR1 MNHNY, CDR2 SVGAGI (reference sequence). In DNA, the CDR3 is TGTACCAGCATTGCAGGGGGGAGCTCCTACGAGCAGTACTTC. Protein product: CTSIAGGSSYEQYF.

A note on this clonotype: The junction and the germline gene differ at one end; a read error may be behind it. The V call is TRBV5-6, the J call TRBJ2-7; tentatively, D is TRBD1 (5 bases). Per germline, CDR1 SGHDT and CDR2 YYEEEE. The CDR3 sequence is 14 residues long. Here the CDR3 DNA reads TGTGCCATCAGCTTAGGGGCGGATTATTACGAGCATTACTTC. It codes for CAISLGADYYEHYF. The full variable domain, with the rest looked up from reference TRBV5-6 and TRBJ2-7, is DAGVTQSPTHLIKTRGQQVTLRCSPKSGHDTVSWYQQALGQGPQFIFQYYEEEERQRGNFPDRFSGHQFPNYSSELNVNALLLGDSALYLCAISLGADYYEHYFGPGTRLTVT.

The rearrangement uses TRBV20-1 and TRBJ2-7, with 9 nucleotides matching TRBD2. Germline CDR1 reads DFQATT; CDR2 reads SNEGSKA (reference sequence). There are 16 residues in the CDR3. With 7 bases clipped from V and 2 bases from J, the junction kept 15 bases outside the gene matches. CDR3 amino acids: CSVRGSGGSGAYEQYF. In nucleotides, the CDR3 is TGCAGTGTTAGGGGCAGCGGGGGGTCGGGGGCCTACGAGCAGTACTTC.

For this clonotype: The limits of the CDR3 on the DNA are not certain, so only TCRdb's listed CDR3 is given. The chain has TRBV29-1 and TRBJ1-1; TRBD1 is the table's D call and was not checked against the DNA. CDR1 is SQVTM, CDR2 ANQGSEA, per germline. The CDR3 length equals 14 residues, ends included. This chain's CDR3 is CSVFGHGTKTQTFF.

The CDR3 sequence: CASNSKMGFKNIQYF. The CDR3 DNA sequence: TGCGCCAGCAATTCAAAGATGGGTTTCAAAAACATTCAGTACTTC. V is TRBV4-3 and J is TRBJ2-4; D uncertain. Germline V CDR1 and CDR2: LGHNA, YSLEER. The CDR3 length is 15 residues. The V end lost 7 bases, the J end lost 3 bases, and 16 bases lay between the germline ends.

The CDR3: CASSVTGTGVIGNIQYF. The CDR3 bases are TGTGCCAGCAGCGTTACCGGCACAGGGGTCATTGGAAACATTCAGTACTTC. The chain recombines TRBV5-6 with TRBJ2-4, with 7 bases fitting TRBD1. Trimming at V came to 4 bases and at J to 6 bases, leaving 16 bases not matched to a gene. CDR3 length equals 17 residues. CDR1 is SGHDT, CDR2 YYEEEE, per germline.

The V gene is TRBV29-1, the J gene TRBJ1-6, with 7 bases matching TRBD1. CDR1 and CDR2 (germline): SQVTM, ANQGSEA. V dropped 5 bases and J dropped 7; count of bases not matched to a gene: 5. The CDR3 length is 13 residues. The CDR3 DNA sequence: TGCAGCGTTAGGAGACAGGGCAATTCACCCCTCCACTTT. Its protein is CSVRRQGNSPLHF. Variable domain in full (rest from reference TRBV29-1 and TRBJ1-6): SAVISQKPSRDICQRGTSLTIQCQVDSQVTMMFWYRQQPGQSLTLIATANQGSEATYESGFVIDKFPISRPNLTFSTLTVSNMSPEDSSIYLCSVRRQGNSPLHFGNGTRLTVT.

The CDR3: CANNQRGEGREQFF. The CDR3 bases are TGTGCCAACAACCAGAGGGGAGAGGGGCGTGAGCAGTTCTTC. V and J are TRBV14 and TRBJ2-1, with D tentatively TRBD1 or TRBD2 (5 bases each). The length of the CDR3 is 14 residues. Between the trimmed V and J ends, which lost 10 bases and 9 bases, there was a span of 22 bases. The V gene's germline CDR1 is SGHDN and CDR2 FVKESK.

This clonotype was observed a single time. At one end, the junction sequence differs from germline, possibly due to a read error. The CDR3 spells CTSRETGGVSGNTIYF. The CDR3 bases are TGCACCAGCAGAGAAACAGGGGGGGTCTCTGGAAACACCATATATTTT. The chain carries TRBV5-1 and TRBJ1-3; 8 bases match TRBD1. The CDR3 extends over 16 amino acids. CDR1 is SGHRS and CDR2 is YFSETQ in the germline V gene.

The gene calls are TRBV18 and TRBJ2-7; D not resolved. Germline CDR1 is KGHSH and CDR2 is LQKENI. The CDR3 has 14 amino acids. The CDR3 nucleotides are TGTGCCTGCTCGAGGTCGAATGGGTTCTACGAGCAGTACGTC. This codes for CACSRSNGFYEQYV.

As to this clonotype: One end of the junction fails to match germline, which may point to a read error. V and J are TRBV6-5 and TRBJ1-6; D is uncertain. Germline values: CDR1 MNHEY, CDR2 SVGAGI. The CDR3 sequence is 15 residues long. The CDR3 here is CASSYSYGKNSLLHF. The DNA for the CDR3 is TGTGCCAGCAGTTATTCCTACGGTAAAAATTCACTCCTCCATTTT.

The rearrangement joins TRBV12-3 or TRBV12-4 to TRBJ1-3; no reliable D call. Trimming removed 4 bases at V and 0 bases at J, with 13 bases between. This CDR3 comprises 16 residues. Here the CDR3 DNA reads TGTGCCAGCAGTTGGCAGGCGGGGAGCTCTGGAAACACCATATATTTT. Translating it yields CASSWQAGSSGNTIYF.

Worth noting for this clonotype: One junction end disagrees with the germline gene, perhaps due to a read error. V gene TRBV6-6 combines with J gene TRBJ1-3, with TRBD1 matching 10 bases. The CDR3 has 17 amino acids. Germline V gene sequence: CDR1 MNHNY, CDR2 SVGAGI (reference sequence). This chain's CDR3 is CASSTGTGAVYGNTINF. Here the CDR3 DNA reads TGTGCCAGCAGCACCGGGACAGGGGCGGTTTACGGAAACACCATAAACTTT.

This clonotype was seen a single time. The chain carries TRBV12-3 or TRBV12-4 and TRBJ2-5; D remains ambiguous. The CDR3 has 14 amino acids. V lost 10 bases and J lost 0, with 15 bases in between. The CDR3: CAIGHFEYQETQYF. As DNA, the CDR3 is TGTGCCATCGGTCACTTTGAGTACCAAGAGACCCAGTACTTC.

With respect to this clonotype: A single base separates this from a much larger clone, so it may be a read error. This chain joins TRBV5-1 and TRBJ2-7, with D tentatively TRBD1 or TRBD2 (5 bases each). The CDR3 totals 15 residues. CDR1 is SGHRS, CDR2 YFSETQ, per germline. The CDR3 sequence is CASSPWDVSSYELYF. The DNA for the CDR3 is TGCGCCAGCAGCCCATGGGACGTTAGCTCCTACGAGCTGTACTTC.

As concerns this clonotype: Compared with germline, one end of the junction differs, possibly owing to a read error. V gene TRBV29-1 combines with J gene TRBJ2-5, with D possibly matching TRBD1 (5 bases). The germline CDR1 and CDR2 sequences are SQVTM and ANQGSEA. This CDR3 spans 16 amino acids. CDR3 in amino acids: CSATPYLQTAQETHYF. CDR3 DNA: TGCAGCGCCACGCCCTACCTCCAGACAGCTCAAGAGACCCACTACTTC.

For this clonotype: One end of the junction is discordant with germline, which a read error may explain. This CDR3 reads CASSYPGRGQSTICF. DNA for the CDR3: TGTGCCAGCAGTTACCCAGGCCGGGGCCAATCCACCATATGTTTT. The V gene is TRBV6-6, the J gene TRBJ1-3; D possibly corresponds to TRBD1 (5 bases). The CDR3 is 15 residues long. Germline V CDR1 and CDR2: MNHNY, SVGAGI (reference sequence).

For this clonotype: Germline is not matched at one junction end, which may reflect a read error. This rearrangement joins TRBV4-2 to TRBJ1-5; D not certain. The CDR3 extends over 15 amino acids. Germline V gene sequence: CDR1 LGHNA, CDR2 YNFKEQ. The CDR3 DNA reads as TGTACCAGTAGCCGTGACACTCATAGCAATCAGCCCCAGCATTTT. It specifies CTSSRDTHSNQPQHF.